The 14 T cell receptor beta chains in this list originate from one sample, sequenced in a study of blood T cell repertoires in COVID-19. Clones were sequenced by immunoSEQ multiplex PCR, and TCRdb holds only the in-frame ones, with some missing. This sample has approximately 150,000 clones, with around three quarters found just once. The sequenced material came from peripheral blood. Source of these receptors: a man aged 45-60 years with acute or convalescent COVID-19.

The V call is TRBV30, the J call TRBJ2-7; 7 bases are a match to TRBD1. CDR1 is GTSNPN and CDR2 is SVGIG in the germline V gene (reference sequence). The CDR3 runs 16 residues. The J segment lost 0 bases and the V segment lost 1 base, leaving 9 bases of the junction unmatched. Here the CDR3 reads CAWSDHRGRTSYEQYF. As DNA, the CDR3 is TGTGCCTGGAGTGACCACAGGGGACGTACCTCCTACGAGCAGTACTTC. Full variable domain (rest looked up from reference TRBV30 and TRBJ2-7): SQTIHQWPATLVQPVGSPLSLECTVEGTSNPNLYWYRQAAGRGLQLLFYSVGIGQISSEVPQNLSASRPQDRQFILSSKKLLLSDSGFYLCAWSDHRGRTSYEQYFGPGTRLTVT.

The rearrangement joins TRBV14 to TRBJ2-5; D is ambiguous. Looked up from germline, CDR1 is SGHDN and CDR2 is FVKESK. The CDR3 has 16 residues. V lost 3 bases and J 5 bases, leaving 19 bases between the germline ends. The CDR3 region is CASSQNRVWVEETQYF. CDR3 nucleotide sequence: TGTGCCAGCAGCCAGAACCGGGTCTGGGTGGAGGAGACCCAGTACTTC.

In its sample, this clone was seen a few times. At the DNA level, this CDR3 is encoded by other sequences in the same sample as well. The rearrangement uses TRBV5-1 and TRBJ2-5, with TRBD1 as a possible D gene (5 bases). CDR3 length: 13 amino acids. Germline V lookup: CDR1 SGHRS, CDR2 YFSETQ. The V and J ends lost 0 bases and 2 bases respectively, with 5 bases between them. The CDR3 spells CASSLGQQETQYF. As DNA, the CDR3 is TGCGCCAGCAGCTTGGGACAGCAAGAGACCCAGTACTTC. Supplemented by reference TRBV5-1 and TRBJ2-5, the full variable domain reads KAGVTQTPRYLIKTRGQQVTLSCSPISGHRSVSWYQQTPGQGLQFLFEYFSETQRNKGNFPGRFSGRQFSNSRSEMNVSTLELGDSALYLCASSLGQQETQYFGPGTRLLVL.

V and J are TRBV2 and TRBJ1-6; D not resolved. The CDR3 spans 15 residues. Germline CDR1 and CDR2: SNHLY and FYNNEI. Trimming pared 1 base from V and 4 bases from J, leaving 8 bases between. Here the CDR3 DNA reads TGTGCCAGCAGTGAAGGGGCAGGTTATAATTCACCCCTCCACTTT. Protein product: CASSEGAGYNSPLHF.

The rearrangement uses TRBV5-6 and TRBJ2-2; 15 bases align to TRBD2. The CDR3 has 18 amino acids. J was trimmed by 2 bases and V by 1 base; bases with no gene match: 3. From germline, CDR1 is SGHDT and CDR2 YYEEEE. This CDR3 reads CASSLRGLAGGNTGELFF. Written as DNA, the CDR3 is TGTGCCAGCAGCTTGAGGGGACTAGCGGGGGGAAACACCGGGGAGCTGTTTTTT.

V usage is TRBV5-1 and J usage is TRBJ1-1, with TRBD1 matching over 10 bases. The length of the CDR3 is 15 residues. Germline CDR1 is SGHRS and CDR2 is YFSETQ. Trimming removed 7 bases from V and 3 bases from J; junction bases left unmatched: 9. The CDR3 loop is CASSTGGSWDTEAFF. CDR3 DNA sequence: TGCGCCAGCTCGACAGGGGGCAGTTGGGACACTGAAGCTTTCTTT.

V is TRBV10-3 and J is TRBJ1-1, with D possibly being TRBD1 (6 bases). Trimming stripped 4 bases from V and 2 bases from J, with 17 bases between. Germline CDR1 ENHRY, CDR2 SYGVKD. This CDR3 comprises 16 residues. The CDR3 DNA is TGTGCCATCAGTGTGGGGACACCTGGGGGAAACACTGAAGCTTTCTTT. The encoded protein is CAISVGTPGGNTEAFF.

This clone has only a few counts. The chain employs TRBV27 and TRBJ1-2, with TRBD1 matching 7 bases. Trimming took 6 bases from V and 2 from J; bases not matched to a gene: 9. The CDR3 consists of 15 residues. The V gene's germline CDR1 is MNHEY and CDR2 SMNVEV (reference sequence). As DNA, the CDR3 is TGTGCCAGCAGCCCGTGGGACAGACCCAACTATGGCTACACCTTC. Protein sequence: CASSPWDRPNYGYTF.

The DNA of the CDR3 is TGTGCCAGCAGCAAAGGGGCCAGCGGGGGGGACACAGATACGCAGTATTTT. Protein sequence: CASSKGASGGDTDTQYF. The rearrangement uses TRBV21-1 and TRBJ2-3; TRBD2, as called in the table, went unchecked against the DNA. TRBV21-1 is assigned pseudogene status. This CDR3 contains 17 residues.

CDR3 protein: CASSFDRGTEAFF. As DNA, the CDR3 is TGTGCCAGCAGCTTTGACAGGGGAACTGAAGCTTTCTTT. This chain uses TRBV5-4 with TRBJ1-1, with TRBD1 matching over 8 bases. In germline, CDR1 is SGHNT, CDR2 YYREEE (reference sequence). With V trimmed by 2 bases and J by 5 bases, 2 bases remained unmatched. The CDR3 totals 13 residues. Supplemented by reference TRBV5-4 and TRBJ1-1, the full variable domain reads ETGVTQSPTHLIKTRGQQVTLRCSSQSGHNTVSWYQQALGQGPQFIFQYYREEENGRGNFPPRFSGLQFPNYSSELNVNALELDDSALYLCASSFDRGTEAFFGQGTRLTVV.

CDR3 sequence: CASSLAGRTQYF. DNA of the CDR3: TGTGCCAGCAGCTTAGCGGGGCGGACCCAGTACTTC. The rearrangement joins TRBV7-6 to TRBJ2-5; D is possibly TRBD1 (5 bases). V was pared by 0 bases and J by 7 bases, with 6 bases between. The CDR3 runs 12 residues. Looked up from germline, CDR1 is SGHVS and CDR2 is FNYEAQ. Full variable domain (remainder filled in from reference TRBV7-6 and TRBJ2-5): GAGVSQSPRYKVTKRGQDVALRCDPISGHVSLYWYRQALGQGPEFLTYFNYEAQQDKSGLPNDRFSAERPEGSISTLTIQRTEQRDSAMYRCASSLAGRTQYFGPGTRLLVL.

In its sample, this clone was seen once. The chain recombines TRBV5-1 with TRBJ1-2; TRBD1 matches at 10 bases. Germline CDR1 reads SGHRS; CDR2 reads YFSETQ. V shed 4 bases, J shed 6 bases, and the junction held 9 bases outside the gene matches. There are 15 residues in the CDR3. The CDR3 here is CASSPTLTGGHGYTF. CDR3 DNA sequence: TGCGCCAGCAGCCCGACTTTGACAGGGGGCCATGGCTACACCTTC.

This clone came up once. The genes are TRBV7-2 and TRBJ2-7, with D perhaps matching TRBD2 (5 bases). The germline V gene encodes CDR1 SGHTA and CDR2 FQGNSA. The V gene lost 0 bases and the J gene lost 3 bases, with 24 bases spanning the gap. This CDR3 is built from 19 residues. Written as DNA, the CDR3 is TGTGCCAGCAGCTTAGCGATCCGGGGTCTCACCTCCCCCTACTACGAGCAGTACTTC. Its protein is CASSLAIRGLTSPYYEQYF.

This clone occurred once. CDR3 loop: CASSTRQGASPLHF. The CDR3 region has the DNA TGTGCCAGTAGTACCCGACAGGGGGCCTCACCCCTCCACTTT. This rearrangement joins TRBV19 to TRBJ1-6; 10 nucleotides agree with TRBD1. Germline V gene lookup returns CDR1 LNHDA and CDR2 SQIVND (reference sequence). Germline trimming cut 4 bases from V and 10 bases from J; bases unmatched to any gene: 4. This CDR3 comprises 14 residues. Looking up the rest from reference TRBV19 and TRBJ1-6 gives the full variable domain: DGGITQSPKYLFRKEGQNVTLSCEQNLNHDAMYWYRQDPGQGLRLIYYSQIVNDFQKGDIAEGYSVSREKKESFPLTVTSAQKNPTAFYLCASSTRQGASPLHFGNGTRLTVT.